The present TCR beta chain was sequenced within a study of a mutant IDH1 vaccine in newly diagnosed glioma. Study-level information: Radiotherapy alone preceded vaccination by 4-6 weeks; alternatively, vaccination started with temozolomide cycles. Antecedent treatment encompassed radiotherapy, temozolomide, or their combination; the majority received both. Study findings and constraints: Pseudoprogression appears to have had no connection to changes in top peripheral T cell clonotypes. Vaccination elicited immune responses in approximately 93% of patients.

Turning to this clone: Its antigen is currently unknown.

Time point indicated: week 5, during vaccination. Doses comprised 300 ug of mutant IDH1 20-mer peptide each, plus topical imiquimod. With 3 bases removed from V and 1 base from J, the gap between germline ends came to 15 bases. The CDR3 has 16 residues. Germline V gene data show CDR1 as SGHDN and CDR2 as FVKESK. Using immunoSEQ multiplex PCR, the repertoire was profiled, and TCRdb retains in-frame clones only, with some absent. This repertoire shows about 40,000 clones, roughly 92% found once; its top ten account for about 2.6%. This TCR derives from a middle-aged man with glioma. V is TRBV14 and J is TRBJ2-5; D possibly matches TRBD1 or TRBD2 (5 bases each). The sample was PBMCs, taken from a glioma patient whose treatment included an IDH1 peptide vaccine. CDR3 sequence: CASSQVPGRRQETQYF. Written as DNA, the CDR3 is TGTGCCAGCAGCCAGGTTCCGGGACGACGCCAAGAGACCCAGTACTTC.